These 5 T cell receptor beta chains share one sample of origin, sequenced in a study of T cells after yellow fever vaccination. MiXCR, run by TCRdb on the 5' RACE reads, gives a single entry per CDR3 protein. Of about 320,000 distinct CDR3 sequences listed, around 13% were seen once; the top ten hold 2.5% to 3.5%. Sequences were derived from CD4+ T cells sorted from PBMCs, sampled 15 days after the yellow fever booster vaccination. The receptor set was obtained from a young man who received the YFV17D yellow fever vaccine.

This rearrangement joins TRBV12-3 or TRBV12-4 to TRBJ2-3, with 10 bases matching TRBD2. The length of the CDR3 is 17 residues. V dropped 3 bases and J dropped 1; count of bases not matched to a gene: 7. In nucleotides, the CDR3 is TGTGCCAGCAGTTTCCAGGCTAGCGGGGGACGCACAGATACGCAGTATTTT. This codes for CASSFQASGGRTDTQYF.

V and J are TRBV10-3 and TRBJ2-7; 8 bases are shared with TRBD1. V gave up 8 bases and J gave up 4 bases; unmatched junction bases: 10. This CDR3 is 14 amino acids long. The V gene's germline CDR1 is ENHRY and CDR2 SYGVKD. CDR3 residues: CAISADRGRYEQYF. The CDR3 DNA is TGTGCCATCTCGGCCGACAGGGGTCGGTACGAGCAGTACTTC.

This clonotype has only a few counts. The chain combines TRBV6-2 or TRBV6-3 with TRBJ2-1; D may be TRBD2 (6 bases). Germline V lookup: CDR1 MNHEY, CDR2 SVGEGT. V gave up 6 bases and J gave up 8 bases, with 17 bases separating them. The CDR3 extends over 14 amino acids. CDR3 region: CASSGEGGAHEQFF. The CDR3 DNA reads TGTGCCAGCAGCGGGGAAGGCGGGGCCCATGAGCAGTTCTTC.

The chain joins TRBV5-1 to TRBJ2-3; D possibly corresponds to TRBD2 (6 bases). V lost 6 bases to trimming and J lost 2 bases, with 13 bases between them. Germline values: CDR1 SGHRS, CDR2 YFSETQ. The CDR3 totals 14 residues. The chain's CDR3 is CASTGGEHTDTQYF. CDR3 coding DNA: TGCGCCAGCACCGGCGGGGAGCACACAGATACGCAGTATTTT.

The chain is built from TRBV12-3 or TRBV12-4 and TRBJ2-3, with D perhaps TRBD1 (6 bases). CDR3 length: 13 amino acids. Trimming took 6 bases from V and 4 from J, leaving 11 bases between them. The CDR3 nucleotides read TGTGCCAGCAGGAATACAGGGTCAGATACGCAGTATTTT. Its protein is CASRNTGSDTQYF.